What follows are 24 T cell receptor beta chains derived from one specimen sequenced in a study of blood T cell repertoires in COVID-19. The method was immunoSEQ multiplex PCR; TCRdb's version includes in-frame clones alone and lacks a portion of them. The sample lists about 110,000 clones, around 89% seen once, with around 7% in the top ten. The sequenced sample consisted of peripheral blood. These receptors all stem from a man aged 50-60 years with active or convalescent COVID-19.

The V call is TRBV12-3 or TRBV12-4, the J call TRBJ1-1, with a tentative D call TRBD1 (5 bases). Trimming left V 0 bases short and J 4 bases short, with 6 bases between. The CDR3 length is 13 residues. The chain's CDR3 is CASSLAGATEAFF. CDR3 DNA: TGTGCCAGCAGTTTAGCAGGGGCCACTGAAGCTTTCTTT.

The genes are TRBV28 and TRBJ2-7; D might be TRBD1 (6 bases). Per germline, CDR1 MDHEN and CDR2 SYDVKM. Trimming left V 2 bases short and J 4 bases short, with 18 bases between. The CDR3 totals 16 residues. Here the CDR3 reads CASSLNRANLGYEQYF. The DNA for the CDR3 is TGTGCCAGCAGTTTAAACAGGGCCAACTTAGGATACGAGCAGTACTTC.

The rearrangement joins TRBV6-5 to TRBJ2-7; D possibly corresponds to TRBD2 (5 bases). Germline V CDR1 and CDR2: MNHEY, SVGAGI. Trimming shortened V by 10 bases and J by 3 bases, and 22 bases separated the two germline ends. The CDR3 totals 15 residues. The CDR3 sequence is CATRPRGPDDYEQYF. CDR3 in DNA: TGTGCCACCCGGCCGCGAGGGCCAGATGACTACGAGCAGTACTTC.

The chain recombines TRBV6-5 with TRBJ2-7, with a weak D call TRBD2 (8 bases). CDR3 length: 13 amino acids. The germline gives CDR1 MNHEY, CDR2 SVGAGI. V gave up 10 bases and J gave up 3 bases, with 16 bases separating them. The CDR3 here is CATTGTSRYEQYF. CDR3 coding DNA: TGTGCCACGACAGGGACTAGTCGCTACGAGCAGTACTTC.

The chain recombines TRBV28 with TRBJ2-7; TRBD2 matches at 10 bases. In germline, CDR1 is MDHEN, CDR2 SYDVKM. V was clipped by 5 bases and J by 6 bases; unmatched bases: 10. The CDR3 consists of 15 residues. In DNA, the CDR3 is TGTGCCAGCAGTCCCCCGGGGCTAGCGGGAGTCGAGCAGTACTTC. Amino acid sequence: CASSPPGLAGVEQYF.

J is TRBJ2-1 and V is TRBV6-5; TRBD1 matches 7 bases. V lost 2 bases, J lost 4 bases, and 2 bases stayed unmatched. Germline assignment: CDR1 MNHEY and CDR2 SVGAGI. The CDR3 covers 14 residues. The CDR3 DNA reads TGTGCCAGCAGTTACACGACAGGGTACAATGAGCAGTTCTTC. This encodes CASSYTTGYNEQFF.

This clone was picked up one time. The chain carries TRBV7-2 and TRBJ2-5, with D unresolved. From germline, CDR1 is SGHTA and CDR2 FQGNSA. CDR3 length equals 14 residues. Trimming shortened V by 1 base and J by 2 bases, and 8 bases separated the two germline ends. The DNA for the CDR3 is TGTGCCAGCAGCTTAGGCCTGAGGCAAGAGACCCAGTACTTC. It translates to CASSLGLRQETQYF.

The chain uses TRBV7-2 and TRBJ1-5; D unresolved. CDR1 is SGHTA and CDR2 is FQGNSA in the germline V gene. V was trimmed by 1 base and J by 7 bases, leaving 11 bases between them. The CDR3 consists of 14 residues. CDR3 in amino acids: CASSLDGYPQPQHF. The DNA for the CDR3 is TGTGCCAGCAGCTTAGACGGGTATCCCCAGCCCCAGCATTTT. The full variable domain, in which reference TRBV7-2 and TRBJ1-5 provide the parts outside the CDR3, is GAGVSQSPSNKVTEKGKDVELRCDPISGHTALYWYRQSLGQGLEFLIYFQGNSAPDKSGLPSDRFSAERTGGSVSTLTIQRTQQEDSAVYLCASSLDGYPQPQHFGDGTRLSIL.

The chain is built from TRBV6-5 and TRBJ1-1; 9 bases agree with TRBD1. Germline V CDR1 and CDR2: MNHEY, SVGAGI. The CDR3 spans 15 residues. The junction had 6 bases not matched to a gene; V was cut back by 1 base and J by 6 bases. The CDR3 nucleotides read TGTGCCAGCAGTTACTTCGGACAGGGGAGGCCTGAAGCTTTCTTT. This sequence encodes CASSYFGQGRPEAFF.

As for this clone: This specimen includes other DNA sequences encoding the same CDR3. The chain links TRBV28 to TRBJ1-1; D might be TRBD1 (5 bases). The CDR3 runs to 14 residues. CDR1 is MDHEN, CDR2 SYDVKM, per germline. V was cut by 2 bases and J by 1 base, with 8 bases left in between. CDR3 nucleotides: TGTGCCAGCAGTTTAAAGGGGCGGAACACTGAAGCTTTCTTT. Translated: CASSLKGRNTEAFF.

The J gene is TRBJ2-1, the V gene TRBV27; D is unclear. Germline CDR1 and CDR2: MNHEY and SMNVEV (reference sequence). The CDR3 length is 14 residues. Trimming cost V 6 bases and J 0 bases, with 9 bases left between them. CDR3 sequence: CASSEASSYNEQFF. Here the CDR3 DNA reads TGTGCCAGCAGCGAAGCAAGCTCCTACAATGAGCAGTTCTTC.

This chain joins TRBV7-9 and TRBJ1-2; D is perhaps TRBD1 (6 bases). V was cut by 5 bases and J by 3 bases, with 16 bases left in between. This CDR3 is 15 amino acids long. Germline assignment: CDR1 SEHNR and CDR2 FQNEAQ (reference sequence). The CDR3 region has the DNA TGTGCCAGCAGCGGATACAGGGTATTTGACTATGGCTACACCTTC. As protein: CASSGYRVFDYGYTF.

V usage is TRBV9 and J usage is TRBJ2-1; 9 bases agree with TRBD2. The CDR3 covers 16 residues. Germline CDR1 SGDLS, CDR2 YYNGEE. V shed 0 bases, J shed 7 bases, and the junction held 8 bases outside the gene matches. The CDR3 protein is CASSVGGGRALNEQFF. In DNA, the CDR3 is TGTGCCAGCAGCGTAGGTGGCGGGAGGGCCTTAAATGAGCAGTTCTTC.

The CDR3 DNA reads as TGTGCCAGCAGCTTATCGAGCGGGACAGGGACGCGCGAGCAGTACTTC. It codes for CASSLSSGTGTREQYF. The rearrangement links TRBV13 to TRBJ2-7; 9 nucleotides agree with TRBD1. Unmatched junction bases numbered 11, after V lost 2 bases and J lost 6 bases. The germline V gene has CDR1 PRHDT and CDR2 FYEKMQ (reference sequence). The CDR3 spans 16 residues. Together with reference TRBV13 and TRBJ2-7, the CDR3 gives the full variable domain: AAGVIQSPRHLIKEKRETATLKCYPIPRHDTVYWYQQGPGQDPQFLISFYEKMQSDKGSIPDRFSAQQFSDYHSELNMSSLELGDSALYFCASSLSSGTGTREQYFGPGTRLTVT.

CDR3 in amino acids: CASSQISGGNYGYTF. The CDR3 bases are TGCGCCAGCAGCCAAATTTCAGGGGGCAACTATGGCTACACCTTC. The rearrangement links TRBV4-1 to TRBJ1-2; 8 bases map to TRBD1. The V gene's germline CDR1 is MGHRA and CDR2 YSYEKL. V lost 2 bases to trimming and J lost 2 bases; unmatched junction nucleotides: 4. The CDR3 runs 15 residues.

The rearrangement joins TRBV19 to TRBJ1-6; unclear D gene. V was shortened by 3 bases and J by 10 bases, with 19 bases between the two germline ends. CDR1 is LNHDA and CDR2 is SQIVND in the germline V gene (reference sequence). The CDR3 extends over 16 amino acids. For the CDR3, the DNA is TGTGCCAGTAGTATCTCCCCGGGGAGACGGGAGTCACCCCTCCACTTT. Translation gives CASSISPGRRESPLHF. The full variable domain, with the rest looked up from reference TRBV19 and TRBJ1-6, is DGGITQSPKYLFRKEGQNVTLSCEQNLNHDAMYWYRQDPGQGLRLIYYSQIVNDFQKGDIAEGYSVSREKKESFPLTVTSAQKNPTAFYLCASSISPGRRESPLHFGNGTRLTVT.

The chain uses TRBV5-4 and TRBJ1-1; D ambiguous. The CDR3 spans 13 residues. Germline V lookup: CDR1 SGHNT, CDR2 YYREEE (reference sequence). The ends were cut back, 6 bases at V and 0 bases at J, with 9 bases in the middle. CDR3 coding DNA: TGTGCCAGCAACCTAAATATGAACACTGAAGCTTTCTTT. It is translated as CASNLNMNTEAFF.

The chain recombines TRBV27 with TRBJ2-4; D ambiguous. Trimming removed 5 bases from V and 0 bases from J, with 11 bases in between. The CDR3 extends over 15 amino acids. CDR1 and CDR2 from the germline V gene are MNHEY and SMNVEV (reference sequence). CDR3 loop: CASSDPGLAKNIQYF. CDR3 DNA: TGTGCCAGCAGTGACCCAGGCCTAGCCAAAAACATTCAGTACTTC.

The V and J genes are TRBV11-2 and TRBJ2-1; 8 bases are a match to TRBD1. This CDR3 is 15 amino acids long. V trimming: 4 bases; J trimming: 7 bases; junction bases outside the gene matches: 9. Germline assignment: CDR1 SGHAT and CDR2 FQNNGV. CDR3: CASSYRGDRLNEQFF. The CDR3 region has the DNA TGTGCCAGCAGCTACCGCGGGGACAGGTTGAATGAGCAGTTCTTC.

J is TRBJ1-2 and V is TRBV9; tentative D call: TRBD1 (5 bases). Germline-derived CDR1 and CDR2 are SGDLS and YYNGEE. CDR3 length: 12 residues. Trimming shortened V by 4 bases and J by 8 bases, and 12 bases separated the two germline ends. The CDR3 spells CASSYRNLGYTF. The CDR3 nucleotides read TGTGCCAGCAGCTACAGGAACCTAGGCTACACCTTC.

This clone has just one count. V is TRBV3-1 (or the pseudogene TRBV3-2) and J is TRBJ2-2; TRBD2 matches 12 bases. V lost 1 base, J lost 0 bases, and 3 bases stayed unmatched. Germline CDR1 LGHDT, CDR2 YNNKEL (reference sequence). The CDR3 has 18 residues. CDR3 bases: TGTGCCAGCAGCCAAGGGCTAGCGGGAGGGCCGAACACCGGGGAGCTGTTTTTT. Translated: CASSQGLAGGPNTGELFF.

This chain uses TRBV30 with TRBJ1-2, with unresolved D. With 3 bases removed from V and 8 bases from J, the gap between germline ends came to 13 bases. Germline V gives CDR1 GTSNPN, CDR2 SVGIG (reference sequence). The CDR3 length is 12 residues. The CDR3 nucleotides read TGTGCCTGGAGCGACCGGGGAACGGGCTACACCTTC. The encoded protein is CAWSDRGTGYTF.

This chain joins TRBV5-1 and TRBJ2-2; perhaps TRBD2 as D (7 bases). Germline V gene lookup returns CDR1 SGHRS and CDR2 YFSETQ. The CDR3 runs to 17 residues. V shed 0 bases and J shed 4 bases, with 16 bases lying between them. The CDR3 sequence: CASSLDTGGPITGELFF. The CDR3 bases are TGCGCCAGCAGCTTGGATACGGGGGGCCCTATCACCGGGGAGCTGTTTTTT.

The chain combines TRBV11-3 with TRBJ2-3, with D unresolved. The CDR3 loop spans 14 amino acids. Germline CDR1 SGHNT, CDR2 YENEEA. Trimming left V 1 base short and J 6 bases short, with 11 bases between. CDR3 region: CASSLGSTVDTQYF. The CDR3 nucleotides read TGTGCCAGCAGCTTAGGGTCGACTGTCGATACGCAGTATTTT.